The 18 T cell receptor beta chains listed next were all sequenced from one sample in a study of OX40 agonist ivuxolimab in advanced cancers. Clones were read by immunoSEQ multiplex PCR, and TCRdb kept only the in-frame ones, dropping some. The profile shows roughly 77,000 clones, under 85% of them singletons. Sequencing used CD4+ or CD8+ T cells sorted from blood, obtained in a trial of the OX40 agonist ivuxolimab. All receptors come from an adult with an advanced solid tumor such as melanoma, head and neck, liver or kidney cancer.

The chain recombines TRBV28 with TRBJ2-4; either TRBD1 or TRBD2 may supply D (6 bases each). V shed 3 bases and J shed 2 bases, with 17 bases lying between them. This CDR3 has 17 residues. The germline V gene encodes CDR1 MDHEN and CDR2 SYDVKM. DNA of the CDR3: TGTGCCAGCAGTTTTCAGCTGGGGGGCCAATCCAAAAACATTCAGTACTTC. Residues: CASSFQLGGQSKNIQYF.

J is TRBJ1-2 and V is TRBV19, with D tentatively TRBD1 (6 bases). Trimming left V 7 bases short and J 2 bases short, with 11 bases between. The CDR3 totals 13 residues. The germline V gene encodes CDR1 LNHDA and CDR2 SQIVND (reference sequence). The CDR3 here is CASTGGPNYGYTF. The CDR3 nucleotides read TGTGCCAGTACCGGGGGCCCGAACTATGGCTACACCTTC.

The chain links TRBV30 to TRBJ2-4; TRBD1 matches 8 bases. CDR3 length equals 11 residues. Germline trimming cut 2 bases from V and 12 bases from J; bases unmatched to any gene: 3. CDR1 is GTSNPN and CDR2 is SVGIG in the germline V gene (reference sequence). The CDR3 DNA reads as TGTGCCTGGAGTTCAGGGGGCGATCAGTACTTC. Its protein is CAWSSGGDQYF.

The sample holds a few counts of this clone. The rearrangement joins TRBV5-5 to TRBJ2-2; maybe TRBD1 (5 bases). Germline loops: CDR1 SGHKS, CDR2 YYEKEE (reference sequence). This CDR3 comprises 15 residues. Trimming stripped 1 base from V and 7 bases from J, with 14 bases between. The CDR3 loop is CASSLSPGYDGELFF. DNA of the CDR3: TGTGCCAGCAGCTTGTCTCCAGGGTATGACGGGGAGCTGTTTTTT. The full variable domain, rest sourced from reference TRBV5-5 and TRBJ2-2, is DAGVTQSPTHLIKTRGQQVTLRCSPISGHKSVSWYQQVLGQGPQFIFQYYEKEERGRGNFPDRFSARQFPNYSSELNVNALLLGDSALYLCASSLSPGYDGELFFGEGSRLTVL.

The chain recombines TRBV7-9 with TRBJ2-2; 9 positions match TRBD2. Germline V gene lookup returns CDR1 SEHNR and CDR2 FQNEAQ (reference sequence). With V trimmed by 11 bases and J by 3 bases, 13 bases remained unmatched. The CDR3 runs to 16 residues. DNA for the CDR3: TGTGCCGGCACGTATCCAGCGGGAGGTTACACCGGGGAGCTGTTTTTT. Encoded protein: CAGTYPAGGYTGELFF.

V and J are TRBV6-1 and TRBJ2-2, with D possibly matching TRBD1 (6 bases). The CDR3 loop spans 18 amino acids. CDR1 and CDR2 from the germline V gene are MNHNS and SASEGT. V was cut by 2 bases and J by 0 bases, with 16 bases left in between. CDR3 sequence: CASSEFPRGTTNTGELFF. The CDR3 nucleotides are TGTGCCAGCAGTGAATTTCCGAGGGGGACAACGAACACCGGGGAGCTGTTTTTT.

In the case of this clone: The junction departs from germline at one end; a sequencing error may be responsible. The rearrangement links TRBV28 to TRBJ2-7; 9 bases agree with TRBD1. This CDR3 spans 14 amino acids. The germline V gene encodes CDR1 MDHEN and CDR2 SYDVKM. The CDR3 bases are TGTGCCAGCAGTCGATCGGGACAGGGCCTTTCCTTGGACTTC. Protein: CASSRSGQGLSLDF.

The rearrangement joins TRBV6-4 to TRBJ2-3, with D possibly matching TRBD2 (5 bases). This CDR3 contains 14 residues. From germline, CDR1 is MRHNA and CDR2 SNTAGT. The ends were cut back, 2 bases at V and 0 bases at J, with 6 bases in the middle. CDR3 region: CASSDTGSTDTQYF. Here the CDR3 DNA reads TGTGCCAGCAGTGACACGGGGAGCACAGATACGCAGTATTTT.

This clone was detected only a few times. CDR3 in amino acids: CASTTGTANTEAFF. The CDR3 coding sequence is TGTGCCAGCACTACCGGGACCGCGAACACTGAAGCTTTCTTT. This chain uses TRBV6-5 with TRBJ1-1; D possibly corresponds to TRBD1 (5 bases). The CDR3 is made up of 14 amino acids. V was shortened by 7 bases and J by 1 base, with 13 bases between the two germline ends. Looked up from germline, CDR1 is MNHEY and CDR2 is SVGAGI.

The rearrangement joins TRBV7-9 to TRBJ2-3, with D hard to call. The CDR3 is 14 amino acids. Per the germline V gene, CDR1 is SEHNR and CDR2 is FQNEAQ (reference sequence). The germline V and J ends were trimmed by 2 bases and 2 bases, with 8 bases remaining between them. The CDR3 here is CASSLYRSTDTQYF. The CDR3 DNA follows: TGTGCCAGCAGCTTATATCGTTCCACAGATACGCAGTATTTT.

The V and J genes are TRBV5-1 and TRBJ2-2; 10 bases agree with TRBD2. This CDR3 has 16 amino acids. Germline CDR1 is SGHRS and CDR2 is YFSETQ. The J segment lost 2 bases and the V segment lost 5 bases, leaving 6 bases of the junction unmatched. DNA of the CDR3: TGCGCCAGCAGACCTGGACTAGCGGCTAACACCGGGGAGCTGTTTTTT. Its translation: CASRPGLAANTGELFF.

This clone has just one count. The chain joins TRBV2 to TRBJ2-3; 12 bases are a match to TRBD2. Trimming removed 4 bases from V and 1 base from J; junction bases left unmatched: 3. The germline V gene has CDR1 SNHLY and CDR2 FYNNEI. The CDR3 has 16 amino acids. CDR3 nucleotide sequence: TGTGCCAGCAGTGCGGGACTAGCGGGCGGCACAGATACGCAGTATTTT. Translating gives CASSAGLAGGTDTQYF.

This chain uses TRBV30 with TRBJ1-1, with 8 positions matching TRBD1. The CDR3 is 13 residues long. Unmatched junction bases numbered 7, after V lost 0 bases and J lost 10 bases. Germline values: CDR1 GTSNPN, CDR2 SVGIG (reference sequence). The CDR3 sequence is CAWSVLGQGAAFF. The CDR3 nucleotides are TGTGCCTGGAGTGTACTAGGGCAGGGGGCAGCTTTCTTT.

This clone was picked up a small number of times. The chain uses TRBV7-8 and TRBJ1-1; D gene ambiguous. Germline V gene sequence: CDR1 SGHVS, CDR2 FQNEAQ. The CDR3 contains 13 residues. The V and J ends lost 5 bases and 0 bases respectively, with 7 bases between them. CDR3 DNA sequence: TGTGCCAGCAGCCCCCGTCTGAACACTGAAGCTTTCTTT. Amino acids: CASSPRLNTEAFF. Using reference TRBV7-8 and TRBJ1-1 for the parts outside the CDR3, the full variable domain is GAGVSQSPRYKVAKRGQDVALRCDPISGHVSLFWYQQALGQGPEFLTYFQNEAQLDKSGLPSDRFFAERPEGSVSTLKIQRTQQEDSAVYLCASSPRLNTEAFFGQGTRLTVV.

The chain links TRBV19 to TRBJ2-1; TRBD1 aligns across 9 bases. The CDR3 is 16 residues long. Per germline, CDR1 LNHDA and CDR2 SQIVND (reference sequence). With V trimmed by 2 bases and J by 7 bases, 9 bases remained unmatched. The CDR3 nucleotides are TGTGCCAGTAGTATACCCGACAGGGGGTTTAGGAATGAGCAGTTCTTC. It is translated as CASSIPDRGFRNEQFF.

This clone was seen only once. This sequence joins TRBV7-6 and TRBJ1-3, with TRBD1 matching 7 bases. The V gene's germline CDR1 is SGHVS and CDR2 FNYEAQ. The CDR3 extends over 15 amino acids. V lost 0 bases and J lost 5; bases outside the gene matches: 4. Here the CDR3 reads CASSLARDRRNTIYF. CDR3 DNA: TGTGCCAGCAGCTTAGCCCGGGACAGAAGAAACACCATATATTTT.

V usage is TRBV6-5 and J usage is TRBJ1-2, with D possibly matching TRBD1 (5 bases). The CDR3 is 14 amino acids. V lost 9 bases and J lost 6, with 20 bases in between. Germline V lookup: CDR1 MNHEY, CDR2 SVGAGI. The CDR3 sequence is CASRGSVVLDGYTF. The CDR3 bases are TGTGCCAGTCGGGGCTCGGTGGTCTTAGATGGCTACACCTTC.

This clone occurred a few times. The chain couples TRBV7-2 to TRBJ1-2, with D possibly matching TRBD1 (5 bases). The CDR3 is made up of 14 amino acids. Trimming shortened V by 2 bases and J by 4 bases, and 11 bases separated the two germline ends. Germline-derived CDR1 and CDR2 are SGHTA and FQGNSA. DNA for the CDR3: TGTGCCAGCAGCTTACAGGGAGTTGCCTATGGCTACACCTTC. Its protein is CASSLQGVAYGYTF.